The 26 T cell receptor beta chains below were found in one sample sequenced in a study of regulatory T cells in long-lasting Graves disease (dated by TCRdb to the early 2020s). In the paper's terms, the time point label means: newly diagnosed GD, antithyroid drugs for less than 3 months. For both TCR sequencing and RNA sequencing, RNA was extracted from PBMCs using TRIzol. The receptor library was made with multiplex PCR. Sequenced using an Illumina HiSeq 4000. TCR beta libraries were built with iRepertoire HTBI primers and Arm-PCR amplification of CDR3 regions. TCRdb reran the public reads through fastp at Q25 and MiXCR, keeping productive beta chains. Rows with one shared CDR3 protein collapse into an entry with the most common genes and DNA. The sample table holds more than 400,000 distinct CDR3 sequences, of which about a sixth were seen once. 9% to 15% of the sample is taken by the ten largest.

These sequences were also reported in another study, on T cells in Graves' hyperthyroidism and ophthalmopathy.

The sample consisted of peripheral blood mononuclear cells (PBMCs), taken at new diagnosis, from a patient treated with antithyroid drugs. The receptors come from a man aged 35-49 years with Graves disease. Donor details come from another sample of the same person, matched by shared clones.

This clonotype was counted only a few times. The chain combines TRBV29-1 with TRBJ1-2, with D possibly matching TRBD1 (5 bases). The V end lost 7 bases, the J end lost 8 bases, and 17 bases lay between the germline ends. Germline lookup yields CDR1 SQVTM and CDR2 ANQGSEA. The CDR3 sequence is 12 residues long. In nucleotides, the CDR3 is TGCAGCGCCGAGCCGGGGACGGGCGGCTACACCTTC. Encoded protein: CSAEPGTGGYTF.

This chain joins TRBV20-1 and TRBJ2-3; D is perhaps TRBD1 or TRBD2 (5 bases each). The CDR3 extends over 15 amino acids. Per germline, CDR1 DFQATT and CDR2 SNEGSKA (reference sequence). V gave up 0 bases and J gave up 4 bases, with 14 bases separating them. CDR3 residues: CSARDLEGNPDTQYF. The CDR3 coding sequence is TGCAGTGCTAGAGATCTCGAGGGGAATCCAGATACGCAGTATTTT.

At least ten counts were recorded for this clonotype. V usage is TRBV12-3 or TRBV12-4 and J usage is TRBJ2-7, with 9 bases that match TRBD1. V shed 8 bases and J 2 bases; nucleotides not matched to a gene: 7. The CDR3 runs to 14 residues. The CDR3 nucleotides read TGTGCCAGCGGCGCGGGACAGGGCCCCTACGAGCAGTACTTC. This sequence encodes CASGAGQGPYEQYF.

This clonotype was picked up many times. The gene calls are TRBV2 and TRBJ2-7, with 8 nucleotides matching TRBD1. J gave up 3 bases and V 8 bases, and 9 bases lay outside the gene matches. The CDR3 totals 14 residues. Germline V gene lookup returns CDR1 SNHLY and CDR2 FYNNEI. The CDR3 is CASRKTGANYEQYF. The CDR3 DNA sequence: TGTGCCAGCCGGAAGACAGGGGCGAACTACGAGCAGTACTTC.

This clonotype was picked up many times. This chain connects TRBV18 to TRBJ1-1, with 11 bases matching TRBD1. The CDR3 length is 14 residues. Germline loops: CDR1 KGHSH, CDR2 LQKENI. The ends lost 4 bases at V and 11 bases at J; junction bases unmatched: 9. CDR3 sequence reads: CASSLPGQGVLAFF. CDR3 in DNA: TGTGCCAGCTCACTTCCGGGACAGGGGGTTTTGGCTTTCTTT.

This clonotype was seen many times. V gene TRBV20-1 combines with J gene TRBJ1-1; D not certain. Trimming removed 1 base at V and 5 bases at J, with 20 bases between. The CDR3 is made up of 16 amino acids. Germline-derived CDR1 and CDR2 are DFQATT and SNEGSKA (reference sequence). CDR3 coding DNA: TGCAGTGCTAGAGCAACTACGGACCTCGGAGGGACTGAAGCTTTCTTT. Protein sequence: CSARATTDLGGTEAFF.

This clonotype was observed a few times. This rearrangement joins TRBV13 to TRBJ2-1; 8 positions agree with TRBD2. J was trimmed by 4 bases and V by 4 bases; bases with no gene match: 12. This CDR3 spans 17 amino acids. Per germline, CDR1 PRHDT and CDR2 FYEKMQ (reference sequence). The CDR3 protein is CASSYLTSAYLYNEQFF. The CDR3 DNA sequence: TGTGCCAGCAGCTACCTGACTAGCGCCTACCTATACAATGAGCAGTTCTTC. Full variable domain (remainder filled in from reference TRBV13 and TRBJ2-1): AAGVIQSPRHLIKEKRETATLKCYPIPRHDTVYWYQQGPGQDPQFLISFYEKMQSDKGSIPDRFSAQQFSDYHSELNMSSLELGDSALYFCASSYLTSAYLYNEQFFGPGTRLTVL.

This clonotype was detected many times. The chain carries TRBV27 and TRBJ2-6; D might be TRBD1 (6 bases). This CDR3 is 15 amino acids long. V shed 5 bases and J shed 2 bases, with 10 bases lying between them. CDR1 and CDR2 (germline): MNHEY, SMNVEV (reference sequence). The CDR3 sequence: CASSIDRTGANVLTF. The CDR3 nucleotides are TGTGCCAGCAGTATCGACAGGACTGGGGCCAACGTCCTGACTTTC.

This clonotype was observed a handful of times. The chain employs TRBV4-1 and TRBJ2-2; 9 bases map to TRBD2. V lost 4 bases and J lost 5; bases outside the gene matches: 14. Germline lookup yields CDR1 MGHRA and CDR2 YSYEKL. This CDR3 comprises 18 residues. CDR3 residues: CASSPLGGGRAGTGELFF. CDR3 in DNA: TGCGCCAGCAGCCCCCTGGGGGGCGGGAGGGCCGGGACCGGGGAGCTGTTTTTT.

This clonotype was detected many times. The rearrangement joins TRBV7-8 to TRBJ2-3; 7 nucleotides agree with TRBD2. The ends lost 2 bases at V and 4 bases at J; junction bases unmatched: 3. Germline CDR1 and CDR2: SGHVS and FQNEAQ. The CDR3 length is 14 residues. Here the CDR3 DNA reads TGTGCCAGCAGCTTAATCCTAGCGGCAGATACGCAGTATTTT. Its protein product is CASSLILAADTQYF.

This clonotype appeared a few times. The CDR3 here is CASSYSGTADNEKLFF. DNA for the CDR3: TGTGCCAGCAGTTACTCTGGGACTGCGGACAATGAAAAACTGTTTTTT. The V and J genes are TRBV6-2 or TRBV6-3 and TRBJ1-4, with D perhaps TRBD1 (5 bases). The CDR3 spans 16 residues. Looked up from germline, CDR1 is MNHEY and CDR2 is SVGEGT. V gave up 0 bases and J gave up 5 bases, with 13 bases separating them.

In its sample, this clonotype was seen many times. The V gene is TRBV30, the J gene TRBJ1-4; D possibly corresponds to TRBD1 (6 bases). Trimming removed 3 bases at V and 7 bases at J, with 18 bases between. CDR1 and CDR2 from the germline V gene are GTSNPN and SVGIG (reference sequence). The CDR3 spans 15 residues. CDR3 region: CAWRRTAQVSEKLFF. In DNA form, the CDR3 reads TGTGCCTGGAGGCGGACAGCCCAAGTCTCTGAAAAACTGTTTTTT.

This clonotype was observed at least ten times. CDR3 protein: CASRPRPGDEQYF. The CDR3 nucleotides read TGTGCCAGTCGACCCCGGCCGGGAGACGAGCAGTACTTC. J is TRBJ2-7 and V is TRBV27, with a weak D call TRBD2 (6 bases). The CDR3 has 13 residues. V was clipped by 9 bases and J by 5 bases, with 17 bases between them. The germline gives CDR1 MNHEY, CDR2 SMNVEV (reference sequence).

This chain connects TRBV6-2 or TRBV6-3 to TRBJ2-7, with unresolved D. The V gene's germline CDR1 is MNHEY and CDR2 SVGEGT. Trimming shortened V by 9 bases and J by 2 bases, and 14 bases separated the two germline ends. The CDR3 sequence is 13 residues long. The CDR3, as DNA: TGTGCCAGTGGACCCGGTTCAACCTACGAGCAGTACTTC. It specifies CASGPGSTYEQYF.

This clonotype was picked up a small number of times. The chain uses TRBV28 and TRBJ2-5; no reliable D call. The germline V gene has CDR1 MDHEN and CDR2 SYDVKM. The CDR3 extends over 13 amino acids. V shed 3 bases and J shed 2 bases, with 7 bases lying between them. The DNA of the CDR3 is TGTGCCAGCAGTTTCGGCATTCAAGAGACCCAGTACTTC. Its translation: CASSFGIQETQYF.

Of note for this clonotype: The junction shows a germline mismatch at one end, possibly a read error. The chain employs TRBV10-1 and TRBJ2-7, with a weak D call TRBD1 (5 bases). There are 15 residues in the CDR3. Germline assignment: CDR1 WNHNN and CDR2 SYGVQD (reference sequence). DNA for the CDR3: TGTGCCATCAGTGAGCCGGGTTCCCAGGGCCACGAGCAGTACTTC. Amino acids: CAISEPGSQGHEQYF.

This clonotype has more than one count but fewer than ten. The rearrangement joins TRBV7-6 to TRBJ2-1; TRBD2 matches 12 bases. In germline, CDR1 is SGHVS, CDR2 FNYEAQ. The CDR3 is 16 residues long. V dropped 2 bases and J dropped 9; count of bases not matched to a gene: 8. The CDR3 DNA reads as TGTGCCAGCAGCTTACCGACTAGCGGGAGTGTGGGTGAGCAGTTCTTC. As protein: CASSLPTSGSVGEQFF.

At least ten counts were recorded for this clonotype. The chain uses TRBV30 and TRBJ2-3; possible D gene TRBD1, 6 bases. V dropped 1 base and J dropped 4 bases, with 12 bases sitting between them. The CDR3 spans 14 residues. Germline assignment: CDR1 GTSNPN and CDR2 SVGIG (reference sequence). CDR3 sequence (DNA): TGTGCCTGGAGTGGGACAGACGCTTCAGATACGCAGTATTTT. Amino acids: CAWSGTDASDTQYF.

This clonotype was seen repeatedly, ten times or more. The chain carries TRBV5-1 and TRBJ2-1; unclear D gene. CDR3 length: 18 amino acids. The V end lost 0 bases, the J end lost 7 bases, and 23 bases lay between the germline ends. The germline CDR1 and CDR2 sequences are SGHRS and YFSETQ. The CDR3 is CASSLAIRSAGGSNEQFF. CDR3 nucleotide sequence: TGCGCCAGCAGCTTGGCCATTCGTTCGGCAGGCGGTAGTAATGAGCAGTTCTTC.

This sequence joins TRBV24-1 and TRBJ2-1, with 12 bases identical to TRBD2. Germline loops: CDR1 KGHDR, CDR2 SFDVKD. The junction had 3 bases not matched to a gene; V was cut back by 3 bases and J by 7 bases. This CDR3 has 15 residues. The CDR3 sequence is CATSDTSGRRNEQFF. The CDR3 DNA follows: TGTGCCACCAGTGATACTAGCGGGAGGAGAAATGAGCAGTTCTTC.

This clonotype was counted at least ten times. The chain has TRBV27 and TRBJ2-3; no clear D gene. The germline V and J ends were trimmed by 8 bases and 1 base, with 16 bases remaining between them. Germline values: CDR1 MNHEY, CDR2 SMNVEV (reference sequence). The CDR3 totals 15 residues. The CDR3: CASAPGPLGTDTQYF. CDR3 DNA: TGTGCCAGCGCCCCCGGGCCTCTAGGCACAGATACGCAGTATTTT.

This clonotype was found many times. The CDR3 region is CASSFAGVREQYF. CDR3 DNA: TGTGCCAGCAGCTTTGCAGGGGTTCGCGAGCAGTACTTC. The V call is TRBV7-2, the J call TRBJ2-7, with D tentatively TRBD1 (6 bases). V lost 3 bases and J 6 bases, leaving 12 bases between the germline ends. The CDR3 consists of 13 residues. From germline, CDR1 is SGHTA and CDR2 FQGNSA.

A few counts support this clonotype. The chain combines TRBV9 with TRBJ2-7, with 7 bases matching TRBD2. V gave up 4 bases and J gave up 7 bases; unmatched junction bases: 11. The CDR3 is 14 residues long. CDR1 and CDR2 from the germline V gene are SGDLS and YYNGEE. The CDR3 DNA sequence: TGTGCCAGCAGCACTCAAGCGGGAACAGAGGAGCAGTACTTC. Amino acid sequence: CASSTQAGTEEQYF.

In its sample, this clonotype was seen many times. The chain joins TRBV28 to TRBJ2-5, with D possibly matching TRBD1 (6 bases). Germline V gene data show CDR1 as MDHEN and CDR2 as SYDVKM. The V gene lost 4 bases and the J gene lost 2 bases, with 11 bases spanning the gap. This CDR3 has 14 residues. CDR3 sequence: CASSSNRAQETQYF. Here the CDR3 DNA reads TGTGCCAGCAGTTCCAACAGGGCGCAAGAGACCCAGTACTTC.

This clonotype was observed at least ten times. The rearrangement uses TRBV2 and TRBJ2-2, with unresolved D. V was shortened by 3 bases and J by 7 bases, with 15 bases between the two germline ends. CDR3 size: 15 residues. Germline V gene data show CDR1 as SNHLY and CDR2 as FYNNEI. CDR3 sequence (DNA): TGTGCCAGCAGTGAGACCTCTTCAGTGGGCGGGGAGCTGTTTTTT. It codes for CASSETSSVGGELFF.

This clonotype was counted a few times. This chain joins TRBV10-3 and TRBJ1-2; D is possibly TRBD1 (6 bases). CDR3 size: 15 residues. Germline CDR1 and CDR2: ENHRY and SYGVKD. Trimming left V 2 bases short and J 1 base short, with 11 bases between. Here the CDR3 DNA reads TGTGCCATCAGTGAGGCGTCAGGGGTTAACTATGGCTACACCTTC. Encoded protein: CAISEASGVNYGYTF.